The 9 T cell receptor beta chains listed next were all sequenced from one sample in a study of T cell repertoires in cytomegalovirus infection. MiXCR, applied by TCRdb to the reads, yields one record per CDR3 protein. The sample contains about 280,000 distinct CDR3 sequences, 20% to 25% of which appear only once. These receptors' targets are unknown. The material was cultured PBMCs, obtained from culture after CMV antigen stimulation. The receptors come from a human donor in good health (CMV status not recorded). Some clones in this sample may be carry-over from other donors' samples.

This chain joins TRBV4-1 and TRBJ1-1; TRBD1 might be the D (6 bases). Germline values: CDR1 MGHRA, CDR2 YSYEKL. The CDR3 extends over 16 amino acids. The V and J ends lost 0 bases and 2 bases respectively, with 13 bases between them. The CDR3 spells CASSQDDRTVNTEAFF. In DNA, the CDR3 is TGCGCCAGCAGCCAAGATGATCGGACAGTAAACACTGAAGCTTTCTTT.

This clonotype was observed a handful of times. DNA of the CDR3: TGTGCCAGCAGCACCGACAGGGAGGGAAATAGGGAGCAGTTCTTC. Protein sequence: CASSTDREGNREQFF. V and J are TRBV7-2 and TRBJ2-1; D assignment may be TRBD1 or TRBD2 (7 bases each). Germline CDR1 SGHTA, CDR2 FQGNSA. Trimming pared 5 bases from V and 10 bases from J, leaving 21 bases between. CDR3 size: 15 residues.

J is TRBJ1-1 and V is TRBV6-1; no reliable D call. V lost 7 bases to trimming and J lost 2 bases, with 11 bases between them. This CDR3 spans 13 amino acids. Germline CDR1 reads MNHNS; CDR2 reads SASEGT. CDR3 protein: CASKNLKNTEAFF. The CDR3 bases are TGTGCCAGCAAAAATCTAAAAAACACTGAAGCTTTCTTT.

In its sample, this clonotype was seen a few times. V gene TRBV27 combines with J gene TRBJ2-3, with 9 positions matching TRBD2. Germline V lookup: CDR1 MNHEY, CDR2 SMNVEV (reference sequence). The ends lost 6 bases at V and 6 bases at J; junction bases unmatched: 13. This CDR3 has 16 amino acids. For the CDR3, the DNA is TGTGCCAGCAGGAGGGGGACTAGCACTTGGGGGGATACGCAGTATTTT. Protein product: CASRRGTSTWGDTQYF.

This clonotype was counted a few times. The DNA for the CDR3 is TGTGCTAGTGGTTCCCACAAAGGGAATTCACCCCTCCACTTT. This gives the protein CASGSHKGNSPLHF. The rearrangement joins TRBV12-5 to TRBJ1-6; D not certain. The CDR3 loop spans 14 amino acids. Germline V gene sequence: CDR1 LGHNT, CDR2 FRNRAP. Trimming cost V 4 bases and J 7 bases, with 11 bases left between them.

As DNA, the CDR3 is TGTGCCAGCAGTTTAGAAAGTGACAGGAGGAGTCCGGGGGAGCTGTTTTTT. Translated: CASSLESDRRSPGELFF. The chain carries TRBV27 and TRBJ2-2; a possible D gene is TRBD1 (6 bases). The CDR3 loop spans 17 amino acids. Germline loops: CDR1 MNHEY, CDR2 SMNVEV (reference sequence). Trimming pared 2 bases from V and 8 bases from J, leaving 21 bases between.

The CDR3 is CASSQDGTSGSYEQYF. The CDR3 DNA is TGCGCCAGCAGCCAAGACGGTACATCAGGGTCCTACGAGCAGTACTTC. V and J are TRBV4-3 and TRBJ2-7; possibly TRBD1 for D (5 bases). This CDR3 spans 16 amino acids. V lost 0 bases and J 1 base, leaving 13 bases between the germline ends. Germline V gene lookup returns CDR1 LGHNA and CDR2 YSLEER.

This clonotype has just a few counts. The chain employs TRBV7-9 and TRBJ2-1; D is uncertain. Trimming cost V 1 base and J 10 bases, with 11 bases left between them. The CDR3 totals 13 residues. Germline V CDR1 and CDR2: SEHNR, FQNEAQ (reference sequence). The chain's CDR3 is CASSLEGGVEQFF. The CDR3 coding sequence is TGTGCCAGCAGCTTAGAGGGCGGAGTCGAGCAGTTCTTC.

This clonotype was picked up a small number of times. The V call is TRBV7-6, the J call TRBJ2-5, with 7 bases aligning to TRBD2. The CDR3 is 13 amino acids. With V trimmed by 4 bases and J by 1 base, 0 bases remained unmatched. Germline loops: CDR1 SGHVS, CDR2 FNYEAQ. Here the CDR3 reads CASSSGGQETQYF. Written as DNA, the CDR3 is TGTGCCAGCAGCTCGGGGGGCCAAGAGACCCAGTACTTC.